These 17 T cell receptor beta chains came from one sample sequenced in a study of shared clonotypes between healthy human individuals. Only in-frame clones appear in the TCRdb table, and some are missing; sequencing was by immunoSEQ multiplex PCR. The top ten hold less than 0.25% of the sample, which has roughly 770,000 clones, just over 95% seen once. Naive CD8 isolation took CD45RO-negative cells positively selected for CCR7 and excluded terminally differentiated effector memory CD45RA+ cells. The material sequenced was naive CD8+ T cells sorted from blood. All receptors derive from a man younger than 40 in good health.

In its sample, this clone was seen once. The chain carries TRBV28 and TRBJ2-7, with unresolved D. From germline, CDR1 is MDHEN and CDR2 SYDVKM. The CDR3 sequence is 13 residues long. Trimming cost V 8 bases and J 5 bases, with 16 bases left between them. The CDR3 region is CASLNYRSDEQYF. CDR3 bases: TGTGCCAGCTTAAATTATCGGAGTGACGAGCAGTACTTC.

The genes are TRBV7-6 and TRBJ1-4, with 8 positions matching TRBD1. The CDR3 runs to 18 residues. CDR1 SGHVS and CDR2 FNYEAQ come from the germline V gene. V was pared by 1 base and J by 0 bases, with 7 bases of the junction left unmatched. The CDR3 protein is CASSLGGQGFATNEKLFF. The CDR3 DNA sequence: TGTGCCAGCAGCTTAGGTGGACAGGGTTTCGCAACTAATGAAAAACTGTTTTTT.

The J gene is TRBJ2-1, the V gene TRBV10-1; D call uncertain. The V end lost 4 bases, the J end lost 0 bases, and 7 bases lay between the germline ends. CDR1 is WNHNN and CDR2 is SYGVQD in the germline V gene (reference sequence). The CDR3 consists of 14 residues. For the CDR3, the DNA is TGCGCCAGCAGTGCCCGGAGCTCCTACAATGAGCAGTTCTTC. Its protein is CASSARSSYNEQFF.

Here the CDR3 DNA reads TGTGCCAGCAGTTTATCCAGGAGCACTGAAGCTTTCTTT. Protein sequence: CASSLSRSTEAFF. This sequence joins TRBV27 and TRBJ1-1; unclear D gene. This CDR3 region has 13 residues. Trimming removed 0 bases at V and 4 bases at J, with 6 bases between. Germline CDR1 is MNHEY and CDR2 is SMNVEV (reference sequence).

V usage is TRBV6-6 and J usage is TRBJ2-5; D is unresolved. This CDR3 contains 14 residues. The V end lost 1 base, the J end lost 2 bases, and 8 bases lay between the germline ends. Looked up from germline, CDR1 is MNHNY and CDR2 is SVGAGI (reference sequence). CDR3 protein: CASSYWGGQETQYF. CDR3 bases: TGTGCCAGCAGTTACTGGGGTGGACAAGAGACCCAGTACTTC.

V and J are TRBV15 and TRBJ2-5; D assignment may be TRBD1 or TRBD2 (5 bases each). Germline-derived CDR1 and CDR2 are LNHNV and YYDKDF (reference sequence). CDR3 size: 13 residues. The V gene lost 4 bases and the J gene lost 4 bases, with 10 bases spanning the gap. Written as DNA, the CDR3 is TGTGCCACCAGCACTGGGACCAGAGAGACCCAGTACTTC. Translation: CATSTGTRETQYF.

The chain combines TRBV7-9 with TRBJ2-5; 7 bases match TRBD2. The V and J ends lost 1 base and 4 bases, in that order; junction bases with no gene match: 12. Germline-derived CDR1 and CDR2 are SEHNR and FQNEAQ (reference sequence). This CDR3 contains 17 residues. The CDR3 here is CASSLGGTKILVETQYF. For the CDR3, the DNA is TGTGCCAGCAGCTTAGGTGGGACTAAAATCTTGGTAGAGACCCAGTACTTC.

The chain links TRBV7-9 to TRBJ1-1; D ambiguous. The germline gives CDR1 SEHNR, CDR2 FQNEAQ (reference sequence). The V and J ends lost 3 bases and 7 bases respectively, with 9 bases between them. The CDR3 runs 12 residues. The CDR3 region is CASSLNEIEAFF. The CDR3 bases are TGTGCCAGCAGCTTGAATGAGATTGAAGCTTTCTTT.

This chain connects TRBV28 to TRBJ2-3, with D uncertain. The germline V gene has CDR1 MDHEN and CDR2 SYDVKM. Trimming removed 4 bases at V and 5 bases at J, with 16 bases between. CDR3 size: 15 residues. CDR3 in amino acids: CASSSPPKSGDTQYF. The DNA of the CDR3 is TGTGCCAGCAGTTCCCCGCCCAAGTCAGGAGATACGCAGTATTTT.

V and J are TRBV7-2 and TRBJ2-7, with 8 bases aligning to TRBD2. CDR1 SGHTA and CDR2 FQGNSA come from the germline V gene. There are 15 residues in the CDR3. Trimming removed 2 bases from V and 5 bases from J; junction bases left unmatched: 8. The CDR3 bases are TGTGCCAGCAGCTTAAGGTCTAGCGGGTATAACGAGCAGTACTTC. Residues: CASSLRSSGYNEQYF.

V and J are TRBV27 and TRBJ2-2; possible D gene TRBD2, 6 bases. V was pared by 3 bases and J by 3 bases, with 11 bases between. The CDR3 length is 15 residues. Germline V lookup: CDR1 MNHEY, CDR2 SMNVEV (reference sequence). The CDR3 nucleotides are TGTGCCAGCAGTTTCAGCGGGCTAGACACCGGGGAGCTGTTTTTT. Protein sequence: CASSFSGLDTGELFF.

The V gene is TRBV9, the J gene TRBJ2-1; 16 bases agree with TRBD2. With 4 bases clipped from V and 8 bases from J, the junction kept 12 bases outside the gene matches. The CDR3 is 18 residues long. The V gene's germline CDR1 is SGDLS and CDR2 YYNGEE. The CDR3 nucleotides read TGTGCCAGCAGCTCGGGACTAGCGGGAGGGCTAAGTCTCGATGAGCAGTTCTTC. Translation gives CASSSGLAGGLSLDEQFF. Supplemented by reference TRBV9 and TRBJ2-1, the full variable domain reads DSGVTQTPKHLITATGQRVTLRCSPRSGDLSVYWYQQSLDQGLQFLIQYYNGEERAKGNILERFSAQQFPDLHSELNLSSLELGDSALYFCASSSGLAGGLSLDEQFFGPGTRLTVL.

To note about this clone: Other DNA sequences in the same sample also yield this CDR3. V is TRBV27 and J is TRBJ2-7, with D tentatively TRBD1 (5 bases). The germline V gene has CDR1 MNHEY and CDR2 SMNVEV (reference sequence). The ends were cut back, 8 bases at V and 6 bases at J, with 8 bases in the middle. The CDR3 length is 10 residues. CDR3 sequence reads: CASGRGEQYF. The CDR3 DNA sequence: TGTGCCAGCGGAAGGGGCGAGCAGTACTTC.

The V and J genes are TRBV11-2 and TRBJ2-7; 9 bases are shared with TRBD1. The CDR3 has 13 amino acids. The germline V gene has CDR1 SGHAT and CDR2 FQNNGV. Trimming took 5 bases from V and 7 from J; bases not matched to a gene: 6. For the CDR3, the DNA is TGTGCCAGCAGCCATGGACAGGGGTGGGAGCAGTACTTC. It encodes CASSHGQGWEQYF.

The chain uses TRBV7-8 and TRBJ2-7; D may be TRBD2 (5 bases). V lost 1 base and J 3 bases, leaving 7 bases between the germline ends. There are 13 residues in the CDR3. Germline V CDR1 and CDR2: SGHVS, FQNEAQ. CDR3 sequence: CASSLESGYEQYF. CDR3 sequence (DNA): TGTGCCAGCAGCTTAGAGAGCGGCTACGAGCAGTACTTC.

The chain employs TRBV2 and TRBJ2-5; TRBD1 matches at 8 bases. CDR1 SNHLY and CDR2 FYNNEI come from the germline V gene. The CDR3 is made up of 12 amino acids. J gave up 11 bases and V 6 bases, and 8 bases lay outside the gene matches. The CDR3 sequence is CASRGTRQGQYF. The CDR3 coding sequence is TGTGCCAGCAGGGGCACCCGACAGGGGCAGTACTTC.

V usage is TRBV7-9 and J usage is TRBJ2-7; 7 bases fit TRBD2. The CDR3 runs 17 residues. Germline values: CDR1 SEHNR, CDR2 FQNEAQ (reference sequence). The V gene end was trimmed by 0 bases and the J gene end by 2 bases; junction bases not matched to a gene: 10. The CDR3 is CASSLARAGPRAYEQYF. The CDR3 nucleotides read TGTGCCAGCAGCTTAGCGCGAGCGGGGCCCCGGGCCTACGAGCAGTACTTC.